This T cell receptor beta chain comes out of a study of blood T cells in healthy people across ages. The germline gives CDR1 MNHNS, CDR2 SASEGT. CDR3 size: 15 residues. The germline V and J ends were trimmed by 3 bases and 1 base, with 10 bases remaining between them. Through a sample-barcoded 5' primer and a J-beta primer mix, a second PCR was run for roughly 6 to 11 cycles. TCRdb re-called the 5' RACE reads with MiXCR, one entry per CDR3 protein. Altogether about 1 million distinct CDR3 sequences are present, around 45% being singletons, with the ten largest covering 15% to 20%. The rearrangement joins TRBV6-1 to TRBJ1-5; D unclear. This receptor was taken from a woman aged 60-75 years in good health. The sequencing input was blood. The CDR3 protein is CASSEQTGSNQPQHF. CDR3 nucleotides: TGTGCCAGCAGTGAGCAAACCGGGAGCAATCAGCCCCAGCATTTT.